This TCR beta chain was recovered during a study of cytomegalovirus exposure and HLA in healthy donors. In the study overall: The same platform was used for the approximately 110 validation repertoires and the 650 to 800 first-cohort repertoires, a later analysis reported.

With respect to this clone: Its antigen is as yet unknown.

General study results and limits: Most observed TCR sequences were rare, whereas some public TCRs were detected in many donors. High specificity and sensitivity for cytomegalovirus status were reported for the classifier. The study put around 180 TCR beta chains on its list as cytomegalovirus-associated.

Generated by immunoSEQ multiplex PCR, the TCRdb table keeps only in-frame clones and is missing some. This table holds about 120,000 clones, roughly 90% found once. The germline V gene has CDR1 LGHNA and CDR2 YNFKEQ. The CDR3 runs 16 residues. Trimming took 0 bases from V and 0 from J, leaving 11 bases between them. This clonotype was obtained from a woman aged 18-30 years in good health and CMV-seronegative. The chain couples TRBV4-2 to TRBJ1-1; unclear D gene. Sequencing was performed on PBMCs. The CDR3 bases are TGTGCCAGCAGCCAAGATAAAGGCGGAGTGAACACTGAAGCTTTCTTT. Translating gives CASSQDKGGVNTEAFF.